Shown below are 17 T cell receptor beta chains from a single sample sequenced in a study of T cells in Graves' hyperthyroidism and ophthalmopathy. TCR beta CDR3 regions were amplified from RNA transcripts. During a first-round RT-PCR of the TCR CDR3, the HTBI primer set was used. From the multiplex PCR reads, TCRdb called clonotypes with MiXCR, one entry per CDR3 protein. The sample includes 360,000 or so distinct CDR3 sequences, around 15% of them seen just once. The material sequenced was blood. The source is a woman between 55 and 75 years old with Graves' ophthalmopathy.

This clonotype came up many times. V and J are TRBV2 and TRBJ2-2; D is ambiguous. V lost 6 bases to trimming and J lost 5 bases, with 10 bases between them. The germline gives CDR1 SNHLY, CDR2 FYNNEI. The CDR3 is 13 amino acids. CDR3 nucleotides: TGTGCCAGCAGCGAGACTCCAACCGGGGAGCTGTTTTTT. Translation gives CASSETPTGELFF. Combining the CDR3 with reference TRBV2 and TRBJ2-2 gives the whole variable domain EPEVTQTPSHQVTQMGQEVILRCVPISNHLYFYWYRQILGQKVEFLVSFYNNEISEKSEIFDDQFSVERPDGSNFTLKIRSTKLEDSAMYFCASSETPTGELFFGEGSRLTVL.

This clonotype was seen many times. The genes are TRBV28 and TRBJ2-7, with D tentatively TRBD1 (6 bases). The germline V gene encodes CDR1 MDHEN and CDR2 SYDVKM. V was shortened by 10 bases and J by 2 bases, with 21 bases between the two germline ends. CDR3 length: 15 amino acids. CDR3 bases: TGTGCCACCACCCCTCACGGGACACCGACCTACGAGCAGTACTTC. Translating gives CATTPHGTPTYEQYF.

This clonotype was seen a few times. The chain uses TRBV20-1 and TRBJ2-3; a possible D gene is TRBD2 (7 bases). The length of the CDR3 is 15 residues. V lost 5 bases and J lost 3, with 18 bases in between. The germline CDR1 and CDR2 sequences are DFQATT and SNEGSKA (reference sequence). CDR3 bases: TGCAGTGCTTCCGCGGGGGCCCCCACAACAGATACGCAGTATTTT. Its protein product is CSASAGAPTTDTQYF.

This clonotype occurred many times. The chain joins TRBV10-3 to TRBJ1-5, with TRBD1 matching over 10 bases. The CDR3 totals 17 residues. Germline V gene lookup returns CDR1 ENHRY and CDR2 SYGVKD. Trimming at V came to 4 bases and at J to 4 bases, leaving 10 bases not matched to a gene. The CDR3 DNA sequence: TGTGCCATCAGTGCCGGGACAGGGGAGAGACAGAATCAGCCCCAGCATTTT. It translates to CAISAGTGERQNQPQHF.

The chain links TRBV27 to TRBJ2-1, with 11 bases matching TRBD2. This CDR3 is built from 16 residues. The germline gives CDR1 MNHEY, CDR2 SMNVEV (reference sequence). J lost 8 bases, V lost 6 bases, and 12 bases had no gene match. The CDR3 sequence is CASSSRLAGGPYEQFF. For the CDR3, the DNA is TGTGCCAGCAGCTCCAGGTTAGCGGGAGGGCCCTATGAGCAGTTCTTC.

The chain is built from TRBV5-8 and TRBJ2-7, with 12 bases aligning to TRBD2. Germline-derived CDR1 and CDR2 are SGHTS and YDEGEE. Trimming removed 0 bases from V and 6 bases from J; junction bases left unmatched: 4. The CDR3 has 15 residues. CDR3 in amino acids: CASSLGTSGVFEQYF. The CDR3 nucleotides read TGTGCCAGCAGCTTGGGGACTAGCGGGGTATTCGAGCAGTACTTC.

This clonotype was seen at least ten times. CDR3: CASSLRVGTSNEQFF. CDR3 DNA: TGTGCCAGCAGCCTCAGGGTTGGGACTTCAAATGAGCAGTTCTTC. The rearrangement joins TRBV2 to TRBJ2-1, with D possibly TRBD2 on 6 matching bases. Deletions cut 6 bases from V and 7 bases from J, with 19 bases between. CDR1 and CDR2 (germline): SNHLY, FYNNEI. This CDR3 has 15 amino acids.

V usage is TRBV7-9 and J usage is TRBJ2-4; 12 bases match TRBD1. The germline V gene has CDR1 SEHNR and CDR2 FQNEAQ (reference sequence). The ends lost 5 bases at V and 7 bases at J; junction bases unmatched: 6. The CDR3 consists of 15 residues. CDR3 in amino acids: CASSRGQGARNIQYF. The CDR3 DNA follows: TGTGCCAGCAGCCGGGGACAGGGGGCTAGGAACATTCAGTACTTC.

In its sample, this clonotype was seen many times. The CDR3 loop reads CASTTTGENTEAFF. The CDR3 DNA is TGTGCCAGCACTACGACAGGGGAGAACACTGAAGCTTTCTTT. The chain combines TRBV2 with TRBJ1-1; 8 nucleotides line up with TRBD1. V trimming: 7 bases; J trimming: 1 base; junction bases outside the gene matches: 5. Germline lookup yields CDR1 SNHLY and CDR2 FYNNEI. CDR3 size: 14 residues.

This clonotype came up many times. CDR3 DNA: TGTGCCAGCAGTTCGCGGACAGGGGGCGCGGGGCAGCCCCAGCATTTT. Its protein product is CASSSRTGGAGQPQHF. The V and J genes are TRBV6-2 or TRBV6-3 and TRBJ1-5; TRBD1 matches 11 bases. The CDR3 is 16 amino acids. Germline-derived CDR1 and CDR2 are MNHEY and SVGEGT. Trimming at V came to 4 bases and at J to 7 bases, leaving 9 bases not matched to a gene.

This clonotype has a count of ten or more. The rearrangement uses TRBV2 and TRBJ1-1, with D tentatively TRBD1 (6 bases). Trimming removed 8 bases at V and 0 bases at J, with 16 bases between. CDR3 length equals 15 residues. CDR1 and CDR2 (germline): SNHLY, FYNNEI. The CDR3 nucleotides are TGTGCCAGCCGCGGAGCAGGGGTCATGAACACTGAAGCTTTCTTT. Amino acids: CASRGAGVMNTEAFF.

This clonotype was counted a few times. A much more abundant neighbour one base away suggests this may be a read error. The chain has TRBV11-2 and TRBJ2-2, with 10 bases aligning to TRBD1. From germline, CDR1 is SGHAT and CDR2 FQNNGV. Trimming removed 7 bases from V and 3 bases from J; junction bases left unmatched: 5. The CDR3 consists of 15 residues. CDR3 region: CASKDGQGDTGELFF. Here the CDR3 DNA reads TGTGCCAGCAAGGATGGACAGGGGGACACCGGGGAGCTGTTTTTT.

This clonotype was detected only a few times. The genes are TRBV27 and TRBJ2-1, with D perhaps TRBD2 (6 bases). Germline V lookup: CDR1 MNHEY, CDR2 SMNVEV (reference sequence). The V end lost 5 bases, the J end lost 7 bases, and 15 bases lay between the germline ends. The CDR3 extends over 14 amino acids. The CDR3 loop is CASSPVGAGNEQFF. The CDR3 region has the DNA TGTGCCAGCAGTCCCGTTGGGGCGGGGAATGAGCAGTTCTTC.

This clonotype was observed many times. CDR3 region: CASGAVEQYF. CDR3 nucleotide sequence: TGTGCCAGCGGGGCTGTGGAGCAGTACTTC. The chain joins TRBV11-2 to TRBJ2-7; D is perhaps TRBD1 (5 bases). Deletions cut 8 bases from V and 7 bases from J, with 9 bases between. Germline CDR1 SGHAT, CDR2 FQNNGV. This CDR3 has 10 residues.

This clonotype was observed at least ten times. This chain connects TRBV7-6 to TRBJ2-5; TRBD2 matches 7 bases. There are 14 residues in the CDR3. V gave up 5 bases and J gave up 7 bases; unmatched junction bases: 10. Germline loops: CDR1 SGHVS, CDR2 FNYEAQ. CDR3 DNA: TGTGCCAGCAGCATAGGGGACCAGCGGGGGACCCAGTACTTC. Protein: CASSIGDQRGTQYF.

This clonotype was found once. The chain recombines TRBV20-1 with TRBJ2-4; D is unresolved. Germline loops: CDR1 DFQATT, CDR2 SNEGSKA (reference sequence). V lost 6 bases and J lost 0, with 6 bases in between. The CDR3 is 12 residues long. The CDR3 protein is CSARIAKNIQYF. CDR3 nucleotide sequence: TGCAGTGCGAGGATAGCCAAAAACATTCAGTACTTC.

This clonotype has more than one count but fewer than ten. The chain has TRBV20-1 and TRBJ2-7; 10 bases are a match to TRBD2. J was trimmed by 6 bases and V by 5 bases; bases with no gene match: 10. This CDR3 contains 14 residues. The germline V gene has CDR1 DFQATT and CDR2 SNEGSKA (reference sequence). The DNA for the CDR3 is TGCAGTGCTTTGGGGCTAGCGGGAGAAGGCGAGCAGTACTTC. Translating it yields CSALGLAGEGEQYF.